This passage covers 16 T cell receptor beta chains from one sample sequenced in a study of T cell responses to AZD1222 COVID-19 vaccine. The data were produced by immunoSEQ multiplex PCR, yet TCRdb's version contains in-frame clones alone and is incomplete. The data hold fewer than 130,000 clones, with 70% to 90% observed a single time. The sample in question was peripheral blood, obtained 28 days after the second AZD1222 dose. Receptors originate from an adult who received the AZD1222 COVID-19 vaccine.

The chain joins TRBV5-1 to TRBJ2-7; 7 bases match TRBD1. The V gene's germline CDR1 is SGHRS and CDR2 YFSETQ. The CDR3 is 14 amino acids. Trimming cost V 4 bases and J 5 bases; bases outside gene matches: 9. The DNA for the CDR3 is TGCGCCAGCAGCGTGCAGGGACAGCTGGACGAGCAGTACTTC. Residues: CASSVQGQLDEQYF. Looking up the rest from reference TRBV5-1 and TRBJ2-7 gives the full variable domain: KAGVTQTPRYLIKTRGQQVTLSCSPISGHRSVSWYQQTPGQGLQFLFEYFSETQRNKGNFPGRFSGRQFSNSRSEMNVSTLELGDSALYLCASSVQGQLDEQYFGPGTRLTVT.

The chain recombines TRBV30 with TRBJ1-2; D remains ambiguous. The V end lost 0 bases, the J end lost 7 bases, and 6 bases lay between the germline ends. This CDR3 has 11 amino acids. Germline loops: CDR1 GTSNPN, CDR2 SVGIG (reference sequence). The CDR3 DNA reads as TGTGCCTGGAGTGTAGCAGTTGGCTACACCTTC. Encoded protein: CAWSVAVGYTF.

The chain combines TRBV28 with TRBJ1-2; possible D gene TRBD1, 5 bases. Germline-derived CDR1 and CDR2 are MDHEN and SYDVKM. The ends were cut back, 2 bases at V and 4 bases at J, with 8 bases in the middle. This CDR3 is built from 13 residues. The CDR3 nucleotides are TGTGCCAGCAGTTTAAGCGGGGGCTATGGCTACACCTTC. Its protein is CASSLSGGYGYTF.

V usage is TRBV29-1 and J usage is TRBJ2-1, with D unresolved. The germline V gene encodes CDR1 SQVTM and CDR2 ANQGSEA. CDR3 size: 13 residues. Trimming took 7 bases from V and 2 from J, leaving 12 bases between them. This chain's CDR3 is CSARFPTYNEQFF. Here the CDR3 DNA reads TGCAGCGCCAGATTCCCGACCTACAATGAGCAGTTCTTC.

V usage is TRBV21-1 and J usage is TRBJ1-1. TRBV21-1 is assigned pseudogene status. The CDR3 contains 16 residues. The CDR3 sequence is CASSIRNLFMNTEAFF. In nucleotides, the CDR3 is TGTGCCAGCAGCATTCGTAATCTATTTATGAACACTGAAGCTTTCTTT.

This chain connects TRBV9 to TRBJ1-2; D is unresolved. Trimming pared 4 bases from V and 3 bases from J, leaving 16 bases between. CDR3 length: 15 residues. Germline assignment: CDR1 SGDLS and CDR2 YYNGEE. DNA of the CDR3: TGTGCCAGCAGCCCCTCGGGAGGGCATTACTATGGCTACACCTTC. This sequence encodes CASSPSGGHYYGYTF.

V gene TRBV19 combines with J gene TRBJ2-2, with 8 positions matching TRBD1. Germline assignment: CDR1 LNHDA and CDR2 SQIVND (reference sequence). The junction had 7 bases not matched to a gene; V was cut back by 6 bases and J by 7 bases. The CDR3 sequence is 14 residues long. For the CDR3, the DNA is TGTGCCAGTAGCGCCAGGGGGCGCGACGGGGAGCTGTTTTTT. Translated, it gives CASSARGRDGELFF.

V is TRBV27 and J is TRBJ2-3; 10 nucleotides agree with TRBD2. The V gene's germline CDR1 is MNHEY and CDR2 SMNVEV (reference sequence). CDR3 length: 16 amino acids. The trim removed 6 bases at V and 0 bases at J, leaving 6 bases unmatched. CDR3 nucleotide sequence: TGTGCCAGCAGCCCTAGCGGGAGCGGAAGCACAGATACGCAGTATTTT. Its translation: CASSPSGSGSTDTQYF.

The chain employs TRBV2 and TRBJ1-5, with TRBD1 as a possible D gene (5 bases). The CDR3 sequence is 13 residues long. Trimming removed 6 bases from V and 7 bases from J, with 13 bases in between. CDR1 is SNHLY, CDR2 FYNNEI, per germline. This CDR3 is CASRAGGKQPQHF. Here the CDR3 DNA reads TGTGCCAGCAGAGCCGGGGGTAAGCAGCCCCAGCATTTT.

Written as DNA, the CDR3 is TGTGCCAGCAGTTACTCTCCAGATACGCAGTATTTT. Translating gives CASSYSPDTQYF. The gene calls are TRBV6-5 and TRBJ2-3; D is undetermined. V lost 0 bases, J lost 4 bases, and 2 bases lay in between. The CDR3 runs to 12 residues. Germline V gene data show CDR1 as MNHEY and CDR2 as SVGAGI.

This clone was detected only once. V gene TRBV7-9 combines with J gene TRBJ2-7, with TRBD1 as a possible D gene (6 bases). This CDR3 comprises 14 residues. The V end lost 5 bases, the J end lost 7 bases, and 18 bases lay between the germline ends. Germline V gives CDR1 SEHNR, CDR2 FQNEAQ (reference sequence). This CDR3 is CASSTGTLWGEQYF. CDR3 in DNA: TGTGCCAGCAGCACCGGGACACTTTGGGGTGAGCAGTACTTC.

The chain uses TRBV5-1 and TRBJ1-4, with a weak D call TRBD1 (5 bases). Germline assignment: CDR1 SGHRS and CDR2 YFSETQ. V lost 4 bases and J 4 bases, leaving 11 bases between the germline ends. CDR3 length equals 14 residues. CDR3 in DNA: TGCGCCAGCAGCCCGACAGATTATAATGAAAAACTGTTTTTT. This codes for CASSPTDYNEKLFF.

J is TRBJ2-7 and V is TRBV2; D uncertain. V lost 8 bases and J lost 2, with 10 bases in between. The CDR3 is made up of 12 amino acids. CDR1 SNHLY and CDR2 FYNNEI come from the germline V gene. The CDR3 reads CASWPVTYEQYF. The CDR3 DNA is TGTGCCAGCTGGCCAGTAACCTACGAGCAGTACTTC.

This chain joins TRBV30 and TRBJ1-4; D is uncertain. The V end was cut by 2 bases, the J end by 8 bases, with 6 bases between. CDR3 length: 11 amino acids. The germline V gene encodes CDR1 GTSNPN and CDR2 SVGIG (reference sequence). CDR3 DNA sequence: TGTGCCTGGAGTCTATGGGAAAAACTGTTTTTT. It codes for CAWSLWEKLFF.

A single count supports this clone. This chain links TRBV29-1 with TRBJ2-3; TRBD2 might be the D (6 bases). Germline V lookup: CDR1 SQVTM, CDR2 ANQGSEA. This CDR3 spans 13 amino acids. V lost 7 bases and J 1 base, leaving 12 bases between the germline ends. CDR3: CSGRAVGTDTQYF. CDR3 sequence (DNA): TGCAGCGGGAGGGCCGTTGGCACAGATACGCAGTATTTT.

This clone appeared once. The V gene is TRBV29-1, the J gene TRBJ2-3; TRBD2 matches 9 bases. Germline V gene lookup returns CDR1 SQVTM and CDR2 ANQGSEA. The CDR3 runs to 14 residues. V trimming: 5 bases; J trimming: 0 bases; junction bases outside the gene matches: 3. This CDR3 reads CSVRRGGSTDTQYF. The CDR3 region has the DNA TGCAGCGTTAGGCGGGGGGGGAGCACAGATACGCAGTATTTT.